This T cell receptor beta chain was documented in a study of CD8 T cells in ankylosing spondylitis. TCRdb analysed the 5' RACE reads with MiXCR anew, one entry per CDR3 protein. The sample shows fewer than 550,000 distinct CDR3 sequences, about 5% of them seen only once. Study results and limitations: Reports of some motif variants in reactive arthritis synovial fluid and blood predate this one. Relatively scarce in peripheral blood, disease-linked clones were CD8+. Seemingly characteristic of ankylosing spondylitis blood was a TCR beta motif consisting of 7 or 8 highly homologous variants.

The length of the CDR3 is 13 residues. Trimming pared 4 bases from V and 4 bases from J, leaving 7 bases between. Germline V CDR1 and CDR2: SEHNR, FQNEAQ (reference sequence). This clonotype was detected many times. Antigen unknown. This clonotype was sampled from a male donor with ankylosing spondylitis. The rearrangement links TRBV7-9 to TRBJ2-2; D gene unclear. Input material: blood, either unsorted or a sorted T cell fraction (not recorded which). CDR3 in DNA: TGTGCCAGCAGCTCCGACACCACCGGGGAGCTGTTTTTT. Protein product: CASSSDTTGELFF.